This paragraph covers one T cell receptor beta chain sequence. Its specificity is not known. Amplifying from RNA transcripts, the study obtained TCR beta CDR3 regions. Following a first-round RT-PCR that used HTBI primers, a second-round multiplex PCR was carried out. TCRdb re-called the multiplex PCR reads with MiXCR, one entry per CDR3 protein. Among about 340,000 distinct CDR3 sequences, roughly 16% were seen once, and the ten largest hold approximately 13%. Donors with ophthalmopathy: moderate-to-severe activity, CAS ≥3, NOSPECS ≥4, duration under 3 months. Among the exclusions were patients with other autoimmune diseases, uncontrolled infections, pregnancy or lactation. This sample is drawn from a study of Graves' ophthalmopathy and Graves' hyperthyroidism. Study-level information: The study drew peripheral blood at initial diagnosis, before any treatment. Study conclusions and caveats: The model reached 70% to 71% sensitivity and around 72% specificity for predicting ophthalmopathy progression.

The CDR3 extends over 13 amino acids. The germline V gene encodes CDR1 GTSNPN and CDR2 SVGIG (reference sequence). Trimming shortened V by 0 bases and J by 6 bases, and 11 bases separated the two germline ends. The V call is TRBV30, the J call TRBJ1-1; D uncertain. The receptor's source is an adult man with Graves' ophthalmopathy. Input material: peripheral blood. CDR3 DNA sequence: TGTGCCTGGAGTGTACTCCCTATCCCTGAAGCTTTCTTT. Translated: CAWSVLPIPEAFF.